These T cell receptor beta chains were read from a single sample in a study of follicular helper T cells after annual influenza vaccination. Only in-frame clones appear in the TCRdb table, and some are missing; sequencing was by immunoSEQ multiplex PCR. This repertoire shows around 9,500 clones, around 81% found once; its top ten account for approximately 0.58%. The sample in question was CXCR5- memory CD4+ T cells sorted from blood, obtained 7 days after influenza vaccination. The receptors were sampled from an adult who received the influenza vaccine. CDR3s include the opening cysteine and the closing phenylalanine or tryptophan. Fields, in order: D gene, V gene, clone size, J gene, CDR3 DNA, CDR3 protein. D genes are given only for firm matches. Expanded clones get a size class; other rows say once, few or many, or leave the size out.

d_gene: TRBD1
v_gene: TRBV28
abundance: -
j_gene: TRBJ1-1
CDR3nt: TGTGCCAGCAGCGAGGACAGGAGGCGAGCTTTCTTT
CDR3aa: CASSEDRRRAFF

d_gene: -
v_gene: TRBV7-2
abundance: -
j_gene: TRBJ2-5
CDR3nt: TGTGCCAGCAGCTCCTGGTTGGGAGAGACCCAGTACTTC
CDR3aa: CASSSWLGETQYF

d_gene: -
v_gene: TRBV30
abundance: -
j_gene: TRBJ1-2
CDR3nt: TGTGCCTGGAATTCGGAGGGGAGTTTCGGCTATGGCTACACCTTC
CDR3aa: CAWNSEGSFGYGYTF

d_gene: -
v_gene: TRBV30
abundance: -
j_gene: TRBJ2-5
CDR3nt: TGTGCCTGGAGTGTACGGGGAGAGACCCAGTACTTC
CDR3aa: CAWSVRGETQYF

d_gene: -
v_gene: TRBV12-5
abundance: once
j_gene: TRBJ2-1
CDR3nt: TGTGCTAGTGGTTCCCTGGACGGACAGCAGTTCTTC
CDR3aa: CASGSLDGQQFF

d_gene: TRBD1
v_gene: TRBV28
abundance: -
j_gene: TRBJ2-2
CDR3nt: TGTGCCAGCCACGACAGGGGCCCCGCTGGTACCGGGGAGCTGTTTTTT
CDR3aa: CASHDRGPAGTGELFF

d_gene: -
v_gene: TRBV15
abundance: -
j_gene: TRBJ1-5
CDR3nt: TGTGCCACCAGCAGAGATCGCGGAAATAGCAATCAGCCCCAGCATTTT
CDR3aa: CATSRDRGNSNQPQHF

d_gene: TRBD1
v_gene: TRBV7-2
abundance: -
j_gene: TRBJ2-1
CDR3nt: TGTGCCAGCAGCTCACAGACAGGGGGTGTAACCTACAATGAGCAGTTCTTC
CDR3aa: CASSSQTGGVTYNEQFF

d_gene: -
v_gene: TRBV19
abundance: -
j_gene: TRBJ1-5
CDR3nt: TGTGCCAGTAGTATAGGCAGAGATCTACGGCCCCAGCATTTT
CDR3aa: CASSIGRDLRPQHF

d_gene: TRBD2
v_gene: TRBV29-1
abundance: -
j_gene: TRBJ2-1
CDR3nt: TGCAGGGCTGAGGGACTAGGACACAATGAGCAGTTCTTC
CDR3aa: CRAEGLGHNEQFF

d_gene: -
v_gene: TRBV6-1
abundance: -
j_gene: TRBJ1-2
CDR3nt: TGTGCCAGCAGTGACCCCGGGCCCCCTCATGGCTACACCTTC
CDR3aa: CASSDPGPPHGYTF

d_gene: TRBD1
v_gene: TRBV5-1
abundance: few
j_gene: TRBJ2-7
CDR3nt: TGCGCCAGCAGGGGACAGGTGGTCGACGAGCAGTACTTC
CDR3aa: CASRGQVVDEQYF

d_gene: -
v_gene: TRBV28
abundance: -
j_gene: TRBJ1-2
CDR3nt: TGTGCCAGCAGTTTCCCACAGGGAAATAACTATGGCTACACCTTC
CDR3aa: CASSFPQGNNYGYTF

d_gene: -
v_gene: TRBV9
abundance: once
j_gene: TRBJ1-1
CDR3nt: TGTGCCAGCAGCGTAGATCCAGGGTCAGACACTGAAGCTTTCTTT
CDR3aa: CASSVDPGSDTEAFF

d_gene: TRBD1
v_gene: TRBV7-2
abundance: -
j_gene: TRBJ2-2
CDR3nt: TGTGCCAGCAGTGCTACAGGGGGCGGGGAGCTGTTTTTT
CDR3aa: CASSATGGGELFF

d_gene: -
v_gene: TRBV6-5
abundance: -
j_gene: TRBJ2-7
CDR3nt: TGTGCCAGCAGAAAGGACAGTTCCTACGAGCAGTACTTC
CDR3aa: CASRKDSSYEQYF

d_gene: -
v_gene: TRBV4-1
abundance: -
j_gene: TRBJ2-7
CDR3nt: TGCGCCAGCAGCCAGGGGCGGAACTACGAGCAGTACTTC
CDR3aa: CASSQGRNYEQYF

d_gene: TRBD2
v_gene: TRBV25-1
abundance: -
j_gene: TRBJ2-2
CDR3nt: TGTGCCAGCAGTGATATAGCGGGAGGGCCGAACACCGGGGAGCTGTTTTTT
CDR3aa: CASSDIAGGPNTGELFF

d_gene: -
v_gene: TRBV19
abundance: -
j_gene: TRBJ1-2
CDR3nt: TGTGCCAGTACAATTTTTGGGGGTAACTATGGCTACACCTTC
CDR3aa: CASTIFGGNYGYTF

d_gene: TRBD2
v_gene: TRBV28
abundance: -
j_gene: TRBJ2-7
CDR3nt: TGTGCCAGCAGTTTAGGTGGGAGGGTAAGACCTAGCTCCTACGAGCAGTACTTC
CDR3aa: CASSLGGRVRPSSYEQYF

d_gene: -
v_gene: TRBV19
abundance: -
j_gene: TRBJ1-4
CDR3nt: TGTGCCAGTAGTGACGTGGTTCGAGGGGTTGGAGAAAAACTGTTTTTT
CDR3aa: CASSDVVRGVGEKLFF

d_gene: -
v_gene: TRBV28
abundance: -
j_gene: TRBJ1-2
CDR3nt: TGTGCCAGCAGTCTCACAGGGACCTATGGCTACACCTTC
CDR3aa: CASSLTGTYGYTF

d_gene: TRBD1
v_gene: TRBV18
abundance: -
j_gene: TRBJ1-2
CDR3nt: TGTGCCAGCTCAACTATAAGACAGGGAGGCGGCTACACCTTC
CDR3aa: CASSTIRQGGGYTF

d_gene: -
v_gene: TRBV15
abundance: -
j_gene: TRBJ2-1
CDR3nt: TGTGCCACCAGCAGAGTCCGGGACGGCTCCTACAATGAGCAGTTCTTC
CDR3aa: CATSRVRDGSYNEQFF

d_gene: -
v_gene: TRBV19
abundance: few
j_gene: TRBJ1-2
CDR3nt: TGTGCCAGTAGTACTATGGACGGTGACTATGGCTACACCTTC
CDR3aa: CASSTMDGDYGYTF

d_gene: TRBD1
v_gene: TRBV27
abundance: -
j_gene: TRBJ1-4
CDR3nt: TGTGCCAGCAGGCGGACAGGGATGGAAAAACTGTTTTTT
CDR3aa: CASRRTGMEKLFF

d_gene: -
v_gene: TRBV28
abundance: -
j_gene: TRBJ2-6
CDR3nt: TGTGCCAGCAGTTTTTTAGTTGGGGCCAACGTCCTGACTTTC
CDR3aa: CASSFLVGANVLTF

d_gene: -
v_gene: TRBV5-6
abundance: -
j_gene: TRBJ1-5
CDR3nt: TGTGCCAGCAGCTTGAGAGGCGGAAAGCCCCAGCATTTT
CDR3aa: CASSLRGGKPQHF

d_gene: -
v_gene: TRBV5-5
abundance: -
j_gene: TRBJ1-6
CDR3nt: TGTGCCAGCAGCTTGGTGGACAGCCCTAATTCACCCCTCCACTTT
CDR3aa: CASSLVDSPNSPLHF

d_gene: -
v_gene: TRBV7-2
abundance: -
j_gene: TRBJ2-7
CDR3nt: TGTGCCAGCAGCCCACAGGTAGCTTACGAGCAGTACTTC
CDR3aa: CASSPQVAYEQYF